The entry below gives a single T cell receptor (beta chain) sequence along with its context. The antigen is not known. The data originate from a study of cytomegalovirus exposure and HLA in healthy donors. Study conclusions and caveats: Many donors carried some public TCRs, although rarity characterized most TCR sequences.

V lost 4 bases and J lost 1; bases outside the gene matches: 5. Germline CDR1 MGHRA, CDR2 YSYEKL. The CDR3 has 16 amino acids. Nominal health characterized the donors when sampled, though unrecorded immune exposures were likely. Researchers ran the PCR with 60 Vbeta and 13 Jbeta primers. Repertoires were generated with immunoSEQ multiplex PCR, while TCRdb's copy carries only in-frame clones and drops some. The profile covers around 190,000 clones, with approximately 86% appearing a single time and less than 0.35% taken by the ten largest. This chain connects TRBV4-1 to TRBJ2-3, with TRBD2 matching over 10 bases. What was sequenced was PBMCs. The clonotype comes from a woman between 25 and 40 years old in good health and CMV-seronegative. CDR3 in DNA: TGCGCCAGCAGCCTGGAGCGGGGGGGCGGCACAGATACGCAGTATTTT. Its translation is CASSLERGGGTDTQYF.